Listed below are T cell receptor beta chains from one sample, sequenced in a study of Graves' ophthalmopathy and Graves' hyperthyroidism. TCRdb reprocessed the multiplex PCR reads with MiXCR, giving one entry per CDR3 protein. The table lists approximately 460,000 distinct CDR3 sequences, approximately 15% of them singletons. The source material was blood. Every receptor here comes from a young woman with Graves' ophthalmopathy. Both conserved end residues are part of each CDR3. Each record gives: V gene, D gene, clone size, J gene, CDR3 DNA, CDR3 protein. A D gene is named only where the DNA matches it firmly. Clone sizes are given selectively: once, few, many, or a class where the clone is expanded.

TRBV29-1	-	-	TRBJ2-5	TGCAGCGTCTACAGTGGCGGCGAGACCCAGTACTTC	CSVYSGGETQYF
TRBV20-1	TRBD1	many	TRBJ2-7	TGCAGTGCTAGGGACAGGGAGACCTACGAGCAGTACTTC	CSARDRETYEQYF
TRBV3-1	TRBD2	many	TRBJ2-7	TGTGCCAGCAGCCAAACTAGCGGGGCCGCCGAGCAGTACTTC	CASSQTSGAAEQYF
TRBV28	TRBD2	-	TRBJ2-4	TGTGCCAGCAGTTTATTGGGGGAGGGAGAACAAAACATTCAGTACTTC	CASSLLGEGEQNIQYF
TRBV9	-	many	TRBJ1-2	TGTGCCAGCAGCACTACCCCGACGGGGACCGTTAAAAACTATGGCTACACCTTC	CASSTTPTGTVKNYGYTF
TRBV25-1	-	many	TRBJ1-1	TGTGCCAGCAGTGTAATGGACGGCACATACACTGAAGCTTTCTTT	CASSVMDGTYTEAFF
TRBV6-1	-	many	TRBJ2-5	TGTACCAGCAGCCAGGGGGGTAAAAGAGAGACCCAGTACTTC	CTSSQGGKRETQYF
TRBV6-1	TRBD2	few	TRBJ2-2	TGTGCCAGCAGCCCCGGGGGGGTGGACACCGGGGAGCTGTTTTTT	CASSPGGVDTGELFF
TRBV12-3/TRBV12-4	TRBD1	many	TRBJ1-2	TGTGCCAGCAGCCGCTCCGACAGGGGAGGTGGCTACACCTTC	CASSRSDRGGGYTF
TRBV19	-	many	TRBJ1-5	TGTGCCAGTAAATCACGACAAGACCATCAGCCCCAGCATTTT	CASKSRQDHQPQHF
TRBV12-3/TRBV12-4	TRBD1	many	TRBJ1-5	TGTGCCAGCAGCAACGGACAGGGGGCAACGCATAGCAATCAGCCCCAGCATTTT	CASSNGQGATHSNQPQHF
TRBV12-3/TRBV12-4	-	few	TRBJ1-1	TGTGCCAGCACCAAAGGCGCTGAAGCTTTCTTT	CASTKGAEAFF
TRBV20-1	-	many	TRBJ1-2	TGCAGTGCTACGGGAAGGGCCCCTAACTATGGCTACACCTTC	CSATGRAPNYGYTF
TRBV7-9	-	many	TRBJ1-2	TGTGCCAGCAGCTCCGCCCCAACTTCTAACTATGGCTACACCTTC	CASSSAPTSNYGYTF
TRBV6-2/TRBV6-3	-	many	TRBJ2-6	TGTGCCAGCAGTTACGTAGGACTTATTGTCTCTGGGGCCAACGTCCTGACTTTC	CASSYVGLIVSGANVLTF
TRBV6-2/TRBV6-3	TRBD2	-	TRBJ2-7	TGTGCCAGCAGATCACTAGCGGCCCGCTTGGACGAGCAGTACTTC	CASRSLAARLDEQYF
TRBV24-1	TRBD1	-	TRBJ2-7	TGTGCCACCAGTGATCCCGGGACAGGGGTTCGTGGCGAGCAGTACTTC	CATSDPGTGVRGEQYF
TRBV6-1	-	many	TRBJ1-5	TGTGCCAGCAGTGTTAGGACGGCTAATAGCAATCAGCCCCAGCATTTT	CASSVRTANSNQPQHF
TRBV28	-	many	TRBJ1-2	TGTGCCAGCAGTTATCTGTCCCCAGGGCAGAACTATGGCTACACCTTC	CASSYLSPGQNYGYTF
TRBV5-1	TRBD1	many	TRBJ1-1	TGCGCCAGCAGCGCGACAGGGACTGAAGCTTTCTTT	CASSATGTEAFF
TRBV10-3	-	many	TRBJ1-3	TGTGCCATCAGTGATTCAGGCAGGATCTCTGGAAACACCATATATTTT	CAISDSGRISGNTIYF
TRBV5-1	-	many	TRBJ1-2	TGCGCCAGCAGCGAACAGGGCGGTATCTATGGCTACACCTTC	CASSEQGGIYGYTF
TRBV28	TRBD2	many	TRBJ2-7	TGTGCCAGCGAAAACGGGGGGTTC	CASENGGF
TRBV5-1	TRBD1	many	TRBJ1-5	TGCGCCAGCAGCTTTACAGGGGATCAGCCCCAGCATTTT	CASSFTGDQPQHF
TRBV6-5	-	many	TRBJ1-1	TGTGCCAGCAGTTACTCTCCGAGGGACGGCGTCACTGAAGCTTTCTTT	CASSYSPRDGVTEAFF
TRBV15	-	many	TRBJ1-6	TGTGCCACCAGCAGAGATCGGAATTCACCCCTCCACTTT	CATSRDRNSPLHF
TRBV12-5	TRBD1	many	TRBJ2-7	TGTGCTAGTGCCCCGAGGTGGACAGGGGTAACCGACGAGCAGTACTTC	CASAPRWTGVTDEQYF
TRBV28	-	many	TRBJ2-7	TGTGCCAGCAGTGTTACGGGCGCTACCTACGAGCAGTACTTC	CASSVTGATYEQYF
TRBV7-9	-	many	TRBJ1-3	TGTGCCAGCAGCCCGCCGGGGGGGCGCGGAAACACCATATATTTT	CASSPPGGRGNTIYF
TRBV9	-	many	TRBJ1-3	TGTGCCAGCAGCATCGGCGGCGGACACTCTGGAAACACCATATATTTT	CASSIGGGHSGNTIYF
TRBV20-1	-	many	TRBJ1-5	TGCAGTGCTAGAGAAGGGGGGAGTGATAGCAATCAGCCCCAGCATTTT	CSAREGGSDSNQPQHF
TRBV20-1	-	many	TRBJ2-7	TGCAGTGCTCAGATAGACAGGCCCCCCTACGAGCAGTACTTC	CSAQIDRPPYEQYF
TRBV12-5	-	-	TRBJ2-2	TGTGGTCCCCCAACCCGCTCCGGGGAGCTGTTTTTT	CGPPTRSGELFF
TRBV5-1	TRBD1	-	TRBJ2-7	TGCGCCAGCACCGTGGGTTCCGGGACAGATGCCTACGAGCAGTACTTC	CASTVGSGTDAYEQYF
TRBV13	-	many	TRBJ1-5	TGTGCCAGCAGCGCGGGGGGCACTAGCAATCAGCCCCAGCATTTT	CASSAGGTSNQPQHF
TRBV7-8	TRBD1	many	TRBJ2-2	TGTGCCAGCAGCTTACAGACAGGGGGGAACACCGGGGAGCTGTTTTTT	CASSLQTGGNTGELFF
TRBV20-1	-	-	TRBJ1-1	TGCAGTGCTAGAGCCGAGGGACCGACCACTGAAGCTTTCTTT	CSARAEGPTTEAFF
TRBV29-1	TRBD2	many	TRBJ2-5	TGCAGCGTTACGACTAGCGGGGGGCTTGGTGGGACCCAGTACTTC	CSVTTSGGLGGTQYF
TRBV6-1	-	many	TRBJ1-2	TGTGCCAGCAGTCCGGGAGATTTGGCGGGCTACACCTTC	CASSPGDLAGYTF
TRBV12-3/TRBV12-4	-	-	TRBJ2-7	TGTGCCAGCAGTTTAAAACAGGCCATCTACGAGCAGTACTTC	CASSLKQAIYEQYF
TRBV19	-	few	TRBJ1-5	TGTGCCAGTAGACTAATCGGGGCAGACAATCAGCCCCAGCATTTT	CASRLIGADNQPQHF
TRBV6-2/TRBV6-3	-	many	TRBJ1-5	TGTGCCAGCAGCCCTACGGGGGGGGCTAGGCAGCCCCAGCATTTT	CASSPTGGARQPQHF
TRBV6-1	TRBD1	-	TRBJ1-3	TGTGCCAGCACCCGGGACAGATACTCTGGAAACACCATATATTTT	CASTRDRYSGNTIYF
TRBV30	-	many	TRBJ1-1	TGTGCCTGGACGAATCAGGGAAGGGCTGAAGCTTTCTTT	CAWTNQGRAEAFF
TRBV5-1	-	-	TRBJ2-3	TGTGCCAGCAGCTTGAAAGATACGCCAGATACGCAGTATTTT	CASSLKDTPDTQYF
TRBV7-2	TRBD2	many	TRBJ2-7	TGTGCCAGCAGCCAACTAGCGGGGGTATCCTACGAGCAGTACTTC	CASSQLAGVSYEQYF
TRBV9	-	few	TRBJ1-2	TGTGCCAGCGGCGTAGCTGAGGGAGCGTATGGCTACACCTTC	CASGVAEGAYGYTF
TRBV7-2	TRBD2	many	TRBJ2-5	TGTGCCAGCAGCTTACCTCTAGCGGGGGTTCAAAAGACCCAGTACTTC	CASSLPLAGVQKTQYF
TRBV6-5	-	many	TRBJ1-2	TGTGCCAGCAGTTCCTTAAGCTATGGCTACACCTTC	CASSSLSYGYTF
TRBV2	-	-	TRBJ1-2	TGTGCCAGCAGTTGGAGGTTGAGCGATGGCTACACCTTC	CASSWRLSDGYTF
TRBV28	-	many	TRBJ1-5	TGTGCCAGCAGTAGTGGACAGACTAGCAATCAGCCCCAGCATTTT	CASSSGQTSNQPQHF
TRBV7-9	-	many	TRBJ1-1	TGTGCCAGCAGCTTTCAGGGGCACACTGAAGCTTTCTTT	CASSFQGHTEAFF
TRBV7-2	TRBD1	many	TRBJ1-1	TGTGCCAGCAGCTTAGTAGGGGGCGCGGGTGAAGCTTTCTTT	CASSLVGGAGEAFF
TRBV11-2	TRBD2	many	TRBJ2-7	TGTGCCAGCAGCTTAGAACCTACTAGCGGGAGAGTCGGGCAGTACTTC	CASSLEPTSGRVGQYF
TRBV6-5	-	many	TRBJ2-7	TGTGCCAGCAGTTACTCGAAACGGAGCTACGAGCAGTACTTC	CASSYSKRSYEQYF